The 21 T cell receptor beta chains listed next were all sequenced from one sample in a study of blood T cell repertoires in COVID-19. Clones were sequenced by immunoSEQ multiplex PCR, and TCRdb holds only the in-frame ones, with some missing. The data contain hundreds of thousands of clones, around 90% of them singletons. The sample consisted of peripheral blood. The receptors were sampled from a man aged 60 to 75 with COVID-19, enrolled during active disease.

The CDR3 loop reads CASSLLGLAGVDEQYF. CDR3 nucleotide sequence: TGTGCCAGCAGTTTACTCGGACTAGCGGGAGTAGACGAGCAGTACTTC. V and J are TRBV28 and TRBJ2-7, with 13 bases that match TRBD2. Germline CDR1 reads MDHEN; CDR2 reads SYDVKM. V dropped 2 bases and J dropped 5; count of bases not matched to a gene: 6. This CDR3 has 16 residues.

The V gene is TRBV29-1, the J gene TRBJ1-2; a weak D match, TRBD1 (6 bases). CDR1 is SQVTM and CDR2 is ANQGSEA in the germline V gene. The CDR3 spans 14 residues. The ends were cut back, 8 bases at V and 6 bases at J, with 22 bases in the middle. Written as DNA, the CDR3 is TGCAGCTCGGGAGATGGGACAAACAGTGATGGCTACACCTTC. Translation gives CSSGDGTNSDGYTF.

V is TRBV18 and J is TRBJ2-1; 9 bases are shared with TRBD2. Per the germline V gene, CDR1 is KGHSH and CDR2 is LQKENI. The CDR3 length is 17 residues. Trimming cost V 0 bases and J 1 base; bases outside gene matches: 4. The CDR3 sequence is CASSPPGSGRSYNEQFF. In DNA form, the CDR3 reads TGTGCCAGCTCACCACCGGGGAGCGGGAGGTCCTACAATGAGCAGTTCTTC.

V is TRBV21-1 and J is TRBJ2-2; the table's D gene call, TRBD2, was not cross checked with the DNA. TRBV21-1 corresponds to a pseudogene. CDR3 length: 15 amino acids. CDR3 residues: CASSTRLVWTGELFF. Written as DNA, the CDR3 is TGTGCCAGCAGCACACGACTAGTTTGGACCGGGGAGCTGTTTTTT.

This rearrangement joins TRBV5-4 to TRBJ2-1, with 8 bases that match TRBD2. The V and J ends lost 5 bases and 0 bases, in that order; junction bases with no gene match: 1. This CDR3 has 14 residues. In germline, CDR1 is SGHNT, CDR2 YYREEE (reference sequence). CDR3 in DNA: TGTGCCAGCAGGACTAGCGACTCCTACAATGAGCAGTTCTTC. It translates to CASRTSDSYNEQFF.

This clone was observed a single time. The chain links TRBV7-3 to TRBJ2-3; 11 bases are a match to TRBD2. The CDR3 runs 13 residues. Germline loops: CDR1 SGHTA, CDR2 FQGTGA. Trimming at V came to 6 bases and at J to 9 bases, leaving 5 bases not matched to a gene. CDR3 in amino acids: CASSSGTSGTQYF. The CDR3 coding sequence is TGTGCCAGCAGTTCCGGGACTAGCGGAACGCAGTATTTT.

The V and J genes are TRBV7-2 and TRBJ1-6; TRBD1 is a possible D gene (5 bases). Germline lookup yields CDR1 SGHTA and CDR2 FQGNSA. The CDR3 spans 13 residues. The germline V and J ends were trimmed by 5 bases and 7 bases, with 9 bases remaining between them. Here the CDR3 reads CASSQGRNSPLHF. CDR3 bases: TGTGCCAGCAGCCAGGGCCGAAATTCACCCCTCCACTTT. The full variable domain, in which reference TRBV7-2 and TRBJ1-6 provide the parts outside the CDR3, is GAGVSQSPSNKVTEKGKDVELRCDPISGHTALYWYRQSLGQGLEFLIYFQGNSAPDKSGLPSDRFSAERTGGSVSTLTIQRTQQEDSAVYLCASSQGRNSPLHFGNGTRLTVT.

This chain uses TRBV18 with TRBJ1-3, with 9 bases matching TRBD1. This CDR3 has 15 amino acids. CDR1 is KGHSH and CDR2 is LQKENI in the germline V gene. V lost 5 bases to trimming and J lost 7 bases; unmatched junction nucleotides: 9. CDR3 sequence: CASSYGQGKGNTIYF. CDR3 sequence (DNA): TGTGCCAGCTCATACGGACAGGGGAAGGGCAACACCATATATTTT.

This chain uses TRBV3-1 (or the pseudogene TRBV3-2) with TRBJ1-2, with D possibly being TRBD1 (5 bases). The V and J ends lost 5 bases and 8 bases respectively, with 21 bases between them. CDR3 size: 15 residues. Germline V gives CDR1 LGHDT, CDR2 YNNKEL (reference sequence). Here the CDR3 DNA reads TGTGCCAGCAGCAGCGGGGACGGTGTAGGGTGGGGCTACACCTTC. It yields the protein CASSSGDGVGWGYTF.

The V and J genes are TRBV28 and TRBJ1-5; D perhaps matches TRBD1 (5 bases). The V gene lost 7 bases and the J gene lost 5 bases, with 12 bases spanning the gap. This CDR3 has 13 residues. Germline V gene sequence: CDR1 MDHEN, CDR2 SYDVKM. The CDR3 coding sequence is TGTGCCAGCATACAGGCCTCCCATCAGCCCCAGCATTTT. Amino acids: CASIQASHQPQHF. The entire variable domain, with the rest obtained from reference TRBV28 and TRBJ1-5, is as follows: DVKVTQSSRYLVKRTGEKVFLECVQDMDHENMFWYRQDPGLGLRLIYFSYDVKMKEKGDIPEGYSVSREKKERFSLILESASTNQTSMYLCASIQASHQPQHFGDGTRLSIL.

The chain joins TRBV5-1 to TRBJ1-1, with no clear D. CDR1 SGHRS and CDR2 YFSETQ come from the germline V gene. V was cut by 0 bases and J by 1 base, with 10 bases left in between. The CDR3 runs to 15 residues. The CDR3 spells CASSLAWGGNTEAFF. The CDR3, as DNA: TGCGCCAGCAGCTTGGCCTGGGGAGGGAACACTGAAGCTTTCTTT.

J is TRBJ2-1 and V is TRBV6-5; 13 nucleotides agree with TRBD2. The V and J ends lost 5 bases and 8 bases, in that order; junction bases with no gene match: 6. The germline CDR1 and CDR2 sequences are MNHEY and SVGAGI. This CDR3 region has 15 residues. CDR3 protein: CASSRRLAGGDEQFF. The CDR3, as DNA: TGTGCCAGCAGTCGAAGACTAGCGGGAGGAGATGAGCAGTTCTTC.

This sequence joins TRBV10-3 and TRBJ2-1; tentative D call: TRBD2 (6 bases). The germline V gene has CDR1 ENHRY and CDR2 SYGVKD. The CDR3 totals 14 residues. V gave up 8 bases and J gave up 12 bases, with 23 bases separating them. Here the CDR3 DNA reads TGTGCCATCGAGGCGGGGCAGGGAGAGATGAGGCAGTTCTTC. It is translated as CAIEAGQGEMRQFF.

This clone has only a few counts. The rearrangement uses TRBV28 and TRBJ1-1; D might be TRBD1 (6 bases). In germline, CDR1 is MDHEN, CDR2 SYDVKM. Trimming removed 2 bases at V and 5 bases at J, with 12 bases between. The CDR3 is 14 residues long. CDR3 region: CASSLGTRGTEAFF. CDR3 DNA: TGTGCCAGCAGTTTAGGGACACGGGGAACTGAAGCTTTCTTT.

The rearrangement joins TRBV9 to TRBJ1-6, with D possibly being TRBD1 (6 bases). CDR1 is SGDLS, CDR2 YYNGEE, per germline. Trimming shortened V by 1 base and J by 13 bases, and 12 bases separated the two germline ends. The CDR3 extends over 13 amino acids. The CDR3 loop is CASSVTGKGPLHF. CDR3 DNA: TGTGCCAGCAGCGTAACAGGGAAAGGGCCCCTCCACTTT.

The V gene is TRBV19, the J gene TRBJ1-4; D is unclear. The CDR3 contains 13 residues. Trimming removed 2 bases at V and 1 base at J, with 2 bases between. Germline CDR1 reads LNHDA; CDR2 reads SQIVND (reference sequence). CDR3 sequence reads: CASSIRTNEKLFF. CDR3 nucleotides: TGTGCCAGTAGTATACGAACTAATGAAAAACTGTTTTTT. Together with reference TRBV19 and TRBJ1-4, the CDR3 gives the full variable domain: DGGITQSPKYLFRKEGQNVTLSCEQNLNHDAMYWYRQDPGQGLRLIYYSQIVNDFQKGDIAEGYSVSREKKESFPLTVTSAQKNPTAFYLCASSIRTNEKLFFGSGTQLSVL.

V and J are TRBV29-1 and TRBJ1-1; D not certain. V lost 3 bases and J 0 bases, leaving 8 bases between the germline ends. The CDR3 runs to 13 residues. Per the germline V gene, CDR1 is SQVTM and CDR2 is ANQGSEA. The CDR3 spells CSVDNRLNTEAFF. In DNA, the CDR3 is TGCAGCGTTGATAACAGACTGAACACTGAAGCTTTCTTT.

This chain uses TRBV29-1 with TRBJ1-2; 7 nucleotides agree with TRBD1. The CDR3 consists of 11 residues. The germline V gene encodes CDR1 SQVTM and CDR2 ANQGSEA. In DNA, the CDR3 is TGCAGTCTTGAGGGGGCTGAGGGCTACACCTTC. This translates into CSLEGAEGYTF. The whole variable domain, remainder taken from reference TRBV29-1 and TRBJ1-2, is SAVISQKPSRDICQRGTSLTIQCQVDSQVTMMFWYRQQPGQSLTLIATANQGSEATYESGFVIDKFPISRPNLTFSTLTVSNMSPEDSSIYLCSLEGAEGYTFGSGTRLTVV.

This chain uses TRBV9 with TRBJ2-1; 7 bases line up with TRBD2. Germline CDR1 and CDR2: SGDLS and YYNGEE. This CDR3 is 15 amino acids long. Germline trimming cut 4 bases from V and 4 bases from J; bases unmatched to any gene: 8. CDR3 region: CASSSSGTNYNEQFF. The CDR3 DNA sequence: TGTGCCAGCAGCTCCTCAGGGACTAATTACAATGAGCAGTTCTTC. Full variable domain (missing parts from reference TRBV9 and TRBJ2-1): DSGVTQTPKHLITATGQRVTLRCSPRSGDLSVYWYQQSLDQGLQFLIQYYNGEERAKGNILERFSAQQFPDLHSELNLSSLELGDSALYFCASSSSGTNYNEQFFGPGTRLTVL.

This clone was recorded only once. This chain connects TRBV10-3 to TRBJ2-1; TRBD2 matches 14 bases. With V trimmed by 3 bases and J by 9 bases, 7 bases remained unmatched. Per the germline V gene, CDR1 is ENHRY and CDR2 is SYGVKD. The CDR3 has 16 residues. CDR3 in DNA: TGTGCCATCAGTGATCCCGGGACTAGCGGGGGTCGTGAGCAGTTCTTC. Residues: CAISDPGTSGGREQFF.

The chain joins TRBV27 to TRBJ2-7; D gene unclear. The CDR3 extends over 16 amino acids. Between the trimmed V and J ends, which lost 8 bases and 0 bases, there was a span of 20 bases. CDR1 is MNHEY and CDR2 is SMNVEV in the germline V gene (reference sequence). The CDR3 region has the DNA TGTGCCAGCTCACCGTGGGCAGAACTTAGCTCCTACGAGCAGTACTTC. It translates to CASSPWAELSSYEQYF.